Only a few counts were recorded for the clone carrying this T cell receptor (beta chain). The sample originates from a study of glioma-infiltrating T cells after dendritic cell vaccination. Some clones are missing from TCRdb's copy, which holds only in-frame ones; the method was immunoSEQ multiplex PCR. The table shows under 40,000 clones, with 85% to 95% occurring only once. The sample in question was blood, obtained before dendritic cell vaccination. The receptor's source is a human donor with glioblastoma.

The CDR3 protein is CASTGGAFGNQPQHF. The DNA of the CDR3 is TGTGCCAGTACCGGAGGGGCCTTCGGCAATCAGCCCCAGCATTTT. V is TRBV19 and J is TRBJ1-5, with D perhaps TRBD1 (5 bases). Germline V gene data show CDR1 as LNHDA and CDR2 as SQIVND (reference sequence). Deletions cut 7 bases from V and 2 bases from J, with 15 bases between. The CDR3 has 15 residues. Combining the CDR3 with reference TRBV19 and TRBJ1-5 gives the whole variable domain DGGITQSPKYLFRKEGQNVTLSCEQNLNHDAMYWYRQDPGQGLRLIYYSQIVNDFQKGDIAEGYSVSREKKESFPLTVTSAQKNPTAFYLCASTGGAFGNQPQHFGDGTRLSIL.